Below, 21 T cell receptor beta chains from the same sample are listed, as sequenced in a study of blood T cell repertoires in COVID-19. The protocol was immunoSEQ multiplex PCR, while the TCRdb copy is restricted to in-frame clones and leaves out a portion. In the table there are 30,000 to 40,000 clones, roughly 87% of which are singletons. Specimen: peripheral blood. Source of these receptors: a man in his 60s with acute or convalescent COVID-19.

This chain uses TRBV11-3 with TRBJ1-3, with D perhaps TRBD1 (5 bases). The V gene's germline CDR1 is SGHNT and CDR2 YENEEA. V was shortened by 3 bases and J by 0 bases, with 12 bases between the two germline ends. There are 16 residues in the CDR3. CDR3 region: CASSFTDTFSGNTIYF. In nucleotides, the CDR3 is TGTGCCAGCAGCTTCACGGACACCTTCTCTGGAAACACCATATATTTT.

V gene TRBV5-1 combines with J gene TRBJ2-2; 11 nucleotides agree with TRBD1. The V segment lost 2 bases and the J segment 7 bases; nucleotides outside the gene matches: 7. CDR3 length: 16 residues. In germline, CDR1 is SGHRS, CDR2 YFSETQ. The CDR3 DNA sequence: TGCGCCAGCAGCTTTGGCCGGACAGGGGGCGGCGGGGAGCTGTTTTTT. It encodes CASSFGRTGGGGELFF.

The V and J genes are TRBV2 and TRBJ2-5, with 7 bases lining up with TRBD2. This CDR3 is built from 15 residues. Germline trimming cut 3 bases from V and 5 bases from J; bases unmatched to any gene: 9. Germline CDR1 and CDR2: SNHLY and FYNNEI. CDR3 DNA: TGTGCCAGCAGTGATGTGGGCGGGGAGGGTGAGACCCAGTACTTC. Translating it yields CASSDVGGEGETQYF.

This chain joins TRBV18 and TRBJ2-3; 11 bases agree with TRBD2. Germline values: CDR1 KGHSH, CDR2 LQKENI. The CDR3 covers 16 residues. Trimming cost V 3 bases and J 5 bases; bases outside gene matches: 7. CDR3 loop: CASSPRTSGSGDTQYF. The CDR3, as DNA: TGTGCCAGCTCACCCCGGACTAGCGGGTCGGGAGATACGCAGTATTTT.

On this clone itself: One end of the junction is discordant with germline, which a read error may explain. The chain has TRBV7-7 and TRBJ2-5; D uncertain. The CDR3 loop spans 17 amino acids. The germline V gene encodes CDR1 SSHAT and CDR2 FNYEAQ (reference sequence). CDR3 DNA sequence: TGTGCTAGCAGCCCCTATCCGCCGGAGACTGGTGGGGAGACCCAGTACTTC. This gives the protein CASSPYPPETGGETQYF.

This clone is a singleton in its sample. The chain is built from TRBV6-5 and TRBJ1-4; TRBD1 aligns across 8 bases. V lost 6 bases, J lost 4 bases, and 7 bases stayed unmatched. This CDR3 contains 15 residues. The V gene's germline CDR1 is MNHEY and CDR2 SVGAGI. CDR3 DNA sequence: TGTGCCAGCAGAGGGACAGGCGATAGTAATGAAAAACTGTTTTTT. Its protein product is CASRGTGDSNEKLFF.

Concerning this clone itself: At one end the junction does not follow the germline gene, possibly because of a read error. The V gene is TRBV7-7, the J gene TRBJ2-1; TRBD1 agrees at 11 bases. Per the germline V gene, CDR1 is SSHAT and CDR2 is FNYEAQ (reference sequence). The CDR3 sequence is 16 residues long. The CDR3 protein is CASSLAGQGAYNEQFF. CDR3 nucleotide sequence: TGTGCTAGCAGCTTAGCGGGACAGGGGGCCTACAATGAGCAGTTCTTC.

This clone has just one count. J is TRBJ2-1 and V is TRBV11-3; TRBD2 matches 7 bases. Trimming took 4 bases from V and 5 from J; bases not matched to a gene: 2. CDR3 size: 13 residues. CDR1 is SGHNT and CDR2 is YENEEA in the germline V gene. The CDR3 here is CASSWGGNNEQFF. In DNA, the CDR3 is TGTGCCAGCAGCTGGGGAGGGAACAATGAGCAGTTCTTC. Supplemented by reference TRBV11-3 and TRBJ2-1, the full variable domain reads EAGVVQSPRYKIIEKKQPVAFWCNPISGHNTLYWYLQNLGQGPELLIRYENEEAVDDSQLPKDRFSAERLKGVDSTLKIQPAELGDSAVYLCASSWGGNNEQFFGPGTRLTVL.

The CDR3 sequence is CASSQTGQGDTEAFF. CDR3 DNA: TGCGCCAGCAGTCAGACAGGGCAAGGGGACACTGAAGCTTTCTTT. The chain is built from TRBV5-1 and TRBJ1-1; 7 positions agree with TRBD1. This CDR3 region has 15 residues. Germline trimming cut 5 bases from V and 3 bases from J; bases unmatched to any gene: 10. In germline, CDR1 is SGHRS, CDR2 YFSETQ.

V and J are TRBV11-2 and TRBJ1-3, with 11 bases fitting TRBD1. The CDR3 covers 17 residues. V lost 0 bases to trimming and J lost 1 base; unmatched junction nucleotides: 2. Germline values: CDR1 SGHAT, CDR2 FQNNGV. For the CDR3, the DNA is TGTGCCAGCAGCTTAGAACGGGACAGGGGGTCTGGAAACACCATATATTTT. This gives the protein CASSLERDRGSGNTIYF. Filled out from reference TRBV11-2 and TRBJ1-3, the complete variable domain reads EAGVAQSPRYKIIEKRQSVAFWCNPISGHATLYWYQQILGQGPKLLIQFQNNGVVDDSQLPKDRFSAERLKGVDSTLKIQPAKLEDSAVYLCASSLERDRGSGNTIYFGEGSWLTVV.

The chain carries TRBV5-1 and TRBJ1-1; D perhaps matches TRBD1 (5 bases). Germline V CDR1 and CDR2: SGHRS, YFSETQ. This CDR3 has 15 residues. V was pared by 0 bases and J by 1 base, with 10 bases between. In DNA form, the CDR3 reads TGCGCCAGCAGCTTGGAAGTCGGGGGGAACACTGAAGCTTTCTTT. Translation gives CASSLEVGGNTEAFF.

In DNA, the CDR3 is TGTGCCAGCAGTTTTAGCTCCCAAGAGACCCAGTACTTC. Translation gives CASSFSSQETQYF. V is TRBV27 and J is TRBJ2-5; D ambiguous. The ends were cut back, 3 bases at V and 1 base at J, with 6 bases in the middle. Looked up from germline, CDR1 is MNHEY and CDR2 is SMNVEV (reference sequence). The CDR3 is 13 residues long.

The V call is TRBV19, the J call TRBJ2-3; 11 bases agree with TRBD1. Losses at the gene ends were 5 bases for V and 6 bases for J; bases not matched to a gene: 7. This CDR3 is 15 amino acids long. From germline, CDR1 is LNHDA and CDR2 SQIVND (reference sequence). In DNA, the CDR3 is TGTGCCAGTAGTCCCCGGGACAGGGGGTCGGATACGCAGTATTTT. As protein: CASSPRDRGSDTQYF.

This clone has just one count. This chain links TRBV6-5 with TRBJ2-1, with a tentative D call TRBD1 (6 bases). This CDR3 spans 13 amino acids. V lost 5 bases, J lost 2 bases, and 7 bases lay in between. CDR1 and CDR2 from the germline V gene are MNHEY and SVGAGI. The CDR3 nucleotides are TGTGCCAGCAGTCGGACAGCCTACAATGAGCAGTTCTTC. Its protein product is CASSRTAYNEQFF.

This clone was seen more than once but under ten times. This chain uses TRBV5-4 with TRBJ2-2; 7 bases align to TRBD1. This CDR3 has 14 residues. V lost 6 bases, J lost 2 bases, and 4 bases stayed unmatched. Germline CDR1 is SGHNT and CDR2 is YYREEE (reference sequence). The CDR3 bases are TGTGCCAGCACCGGGGACAGAAACACCGGGGAGCTGTTTTTT. Translation: CASTGDRNTGELFF.

The rearrangement uses TRBV24-1 and TRBJ2-3; 8 positions agree with TRBD2. The germline gives CDR1 KGHDR, CDR2 SFDVKD. This CDR3 has 13 amino acids. After removal of 6 bases from V and 3 bases from J, the junction contained 1 base not matched to a gene. The CDR3: CATSRGGTDTQYF. The CDR3 DNA follows: TGTGCCACCAGTCGGGGGGGAACAGATACGCAGTATTTT.

The V gene is TRBV6-5, the J gene TRBJ2-7, with 7 bases fitting TRBD1. After removal of 7 bases from V and 5 bases from J, the junction contained 11 bases not matched to a gene. The germline gives CDR1 MNHEY, CDR2 SVGAGI. There are 14 residues in the CDR3. The chain's CDR3 is CASNRGGENHEQYF. The CDR3 DNA sequence: TGTGCCAGCAACCGAGGGGGCGAAAATCACGAGCAGTACTTC.

The J gene is TRBJ1-3, the V gene TRBV6-6; D gene uncertain. CDR1 and CDR2 (germline): MNHNY, SVGAGI (reference sequence). V gave up 4 bases and J gave up 4 bases, with 17 bases separating them. The length of the CDR3 is 16 residues. The CDR3 DNA reads as TGTGCCAGCAGTTCAAACCGTCGGACTGCCGGAAACACCATATATTTT. Translation gives CASSSNRRTAGNTIYF.

This chain connects TRBV11-3 to TRBJ2-5; TRBD2 matches 13 bases. Germline lookup yields CDR1 SGHNT and CDR2 YENEEA. The length of the CDR3 is 17 residues. Trimming at V came to 4 bases and at J to 6 bases, leaving 11 bases not matched to a gene. The CDR3 nucleotides read TGTGCCAGCAGCTCCAAGCCGGGACTAGCGGGAATAAAGACCCAGTACTTC. Translation: CASSSKPGLAGIKTQYF. Full variable domain (rest looked up from reference TRBV11-3 and TRBJ2-5): EAGVVQSPRYKIIEKKQPVAFWCNPISGHNTLYWYLQNLGQGPELLIRYENEEAVDDSQLPKDRFSAERLKGVDSTLKIQPAELGDSAVYLCASSSKPGLAGIKTQYFGPGTRLLVL.

This clone was detected only once. The gene calls are TRBV15 and TRBJ2-2; D not resolved. This CDR3 has 12 residues. Germline loops: CDR1 LNHNV, CDR2 YYDKDF (reference sequence). The V end lost 1 base, the J end lost 7 bases, and 4 bases lay between the germline ends. In DNA, the CDR3 is TGTGCCACCAGCAGAGCGGTCGGGGAGCTGTTTTTT. Its protein product is CATSRAVGELFF.

The V call is TRBV19, the J call TRBJ1-1, with 7 bases identical to TRBD1. CDR1 LNHDA and CDR2 SQIVND come from the germline V gene (reference sequence). The CDR3 totals 14 residues. The ends lost 5 bases at V and 4 bases at J; junction bases unmatched: 7. This CDR3 is CASSPKGQSTEAFF. CDR3 in DNA: TGTGCCAGTAGTCCAAAGGGACAGTCCACTGAAGCTTTCTTT.